A selection of T cell receptor beta chains follows, all from one sample in a study of shared clonotypes between healthy human individuals. Data came from immunoSEQ multiplex PCR; TCRdb stores just in-frame clones and leaves some out. Of a few million clones in the sample, around nine tenths were seen once. Sample: naive CD4+ T cells sorted from blood. The receptors stem from a man aged 18 to 29 in good health. The CDR3 runs from the conserved cysteine through the conserved F or W.

TRBV18 CASSPLPLGQSNYGYTF
TRBV4-3 CASSNTSGRAWGNEQFF
TRBV10-2 CASSVTVAYNEQFF
TRBV5-1 CASSPTSGSWEQFF
TRBV7-3 CASSLAWGGYNEQFF
TRBV27 CASRSGMVNTGELFF
TRBV6-5 CASSSGRSNTGELFF
TRBV18 CASSPPAGTDTQYF
TRBV9 CASSVENGTGGFYGYTF
TRBV6-6 CASTPGPGASVAQYF
TRBV11-2 CASSLNFLYNEQFF
TRBV28 CASSPGTPYEQYF
TRBV30 CAWSVQDYEQFF
TRBV10-3 CAISVGLAGGEQYF
TRBV7-9 CASSPGGQGEREQYF
TRBV11-3 CASSSGTAVSTDTQYF
TRBV4-1 CASSQPRETQYF
TRBV7-9 CASSARELVTYNSPLHF
TRBV6-5 CASRIAGVTYNEQFF
TRBV5-1 CASSLTGDNQPQHF